This paragraph covers one T cell receptor beta chain sequence. These data originate in a study of cytomegalovirus exposure and HLA in healthy donors. V gave up 3 bases and J gave up 2 bases, with 8 bases separating them. This CDR3 has 14 residues. Germline CDR1 reads LGHNA; CDR2 reads YSLEER. Primers for the PCR totalled 60 Vbeta and 13 Jbeta. The table came from immunoSEQ multiplex PCR; TCRdb's copy has only in-frame clones and leaves some out. The profile shows approximately 60,000 clones, 65% to 90% of them singletons. V usage is TRBV4-3 and J usage is TRBJ1-5, with a tentative D call TRBD1 (6 bases). What was sequenced was PBMCs. The clonotype comes from a man aged 30-40 years in good health and CMV-seronegative. As DNA, the CDR3 is TGCGCCAGCAGCCAGTGGACAGGCAATCAGCCCCAGCATTTT. This gives the protein CASSQWTGNQPQHF.